Listed below are T cell receptor beta chains from one sample, sequenced in a study of T-cell memory formation after mild COVID-19. TCRdb ran MiXCR on the 5' RACE reads and lists one entry per CDR3 protein. Among about 58,000 distinct CDR3 sequences listed, roughly 26% were seen once. The sequenced material came from PBMCs or a T cell subset sorted from them (not recorded which). The receptors were sampled from a man between 18 and 35 years old who had mild COVID-19 (a few samples of this study predate the infection). Cell type and time point are not known. CDR3s include the opening cysteine and the closing phenylalanine or tryptophan.

j_gene,v_gene,CDR3aa
TRBJ2-7,TRBV5-1,CASSLGRLAASYEQYF
TRBJ2-4,TRBV20-1,CSAKVAKNIQYF
TRBJ2-3,TRBV6-2/TRBV6-3,CASSYLADTSTDTQYF
TRBJ2-3,TRBV7-8,CASSDGLDPDTQYF
TRBJ2-1,TRBV20-1,CSARPGPGLVGVEQFF
TRBJ1-5,TRBV19,CASQKRDGGQPQHF
TRBJ2-1,TRBV5-1,CASSFSQGWTSYEQFF
TRBJ2-3,TRBV9,CASGRRLADTQYF
TRBJ2-1,TRBV7-9,CASSRDRDNEQFF
TRBJ2-2,TRBV15,CATSRDGFLGLFF
TRBJ2-1,TRBV4-3,CASSRRGEVNEQFF
TRBJ1-1,TRBV5-1,CASSPGGGTEAFF
TRBJ1-1,TRBV21-1,CASSARDSMNTEAFF
TRBJ1-5,TRBV6-2/TRBV6-3,CASRPFTGRADQPQHF
TRBJ1-1,TRBV4-1,CASSHREVDTEAFF
TRBJ2-6,TRBV6-4,CASSDSSSGANVLTF
TRBJ1-1,TRBV11-2,CASSSRIQGINTEAFF